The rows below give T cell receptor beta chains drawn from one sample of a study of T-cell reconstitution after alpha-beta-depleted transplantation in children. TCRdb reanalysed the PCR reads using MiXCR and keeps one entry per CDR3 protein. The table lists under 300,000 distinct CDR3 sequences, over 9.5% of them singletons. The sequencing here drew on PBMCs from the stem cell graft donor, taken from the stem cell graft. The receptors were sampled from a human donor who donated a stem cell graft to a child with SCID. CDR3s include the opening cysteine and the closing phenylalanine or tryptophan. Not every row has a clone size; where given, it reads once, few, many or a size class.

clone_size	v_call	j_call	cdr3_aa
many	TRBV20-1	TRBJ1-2	CSATQGGSGYTF
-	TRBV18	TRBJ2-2	CASSPPSRDTGELFF
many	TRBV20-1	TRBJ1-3	CSASVGASGNTIYF
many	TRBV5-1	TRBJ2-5	CATQQGPQETQYF
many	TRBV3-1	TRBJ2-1	CASRGLAGGIENYNEQFF
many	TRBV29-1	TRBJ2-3	CSVDGLVTDTQYF
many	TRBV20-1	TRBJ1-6	CSADRVGSPLHF
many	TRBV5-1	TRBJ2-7	CASSPGAKTYEQYF
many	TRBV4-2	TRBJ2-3	CASSQPTTSKDTQYF
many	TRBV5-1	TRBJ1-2	CASSESGGDYGYTF
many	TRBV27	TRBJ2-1	CASSPGLAGYHEQFF
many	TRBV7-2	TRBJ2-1	CASSLGLAGGTWKQFF
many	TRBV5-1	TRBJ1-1	CASSPWGNTEAFF
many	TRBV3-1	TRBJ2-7	CASSQDPSEQYF
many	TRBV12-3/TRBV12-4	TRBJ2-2	CASSQNTGRNTGELFF
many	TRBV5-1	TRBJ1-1	CASSPYGQGEAFF
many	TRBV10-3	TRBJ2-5	CAISERGPQETQYF
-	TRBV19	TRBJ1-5	CASSLGAAYNQPQHF
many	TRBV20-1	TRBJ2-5	CSVRPTGEETQYF
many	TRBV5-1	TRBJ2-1	CASSLDSGGALVEQFF
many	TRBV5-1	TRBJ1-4	CASSLLVGANEKLFF
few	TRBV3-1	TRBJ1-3	CASSRTTGRSGNTIYF
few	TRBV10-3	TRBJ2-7	CAISGREGYEQYF
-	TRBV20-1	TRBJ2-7	CSATDVSYEQYF
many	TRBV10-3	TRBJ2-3	CAISGGGQASTDTQYF
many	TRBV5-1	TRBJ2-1	CASSLVPENNEQFF
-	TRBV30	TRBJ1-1	CAWGANTEAFF
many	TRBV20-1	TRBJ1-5	CSARDRVRGNQPQHF
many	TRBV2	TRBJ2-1	CASSDDGKQFF
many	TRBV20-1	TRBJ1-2	CSASDPGGDYGYTF
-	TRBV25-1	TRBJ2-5	CASSEFAIQETQYF
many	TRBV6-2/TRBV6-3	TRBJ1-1	CASTSGGPRDRGIRNTEAFF
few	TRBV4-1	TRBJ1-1	CASSQAGNRWDTEAFF
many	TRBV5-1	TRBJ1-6	CASRLDREWDSPLHF
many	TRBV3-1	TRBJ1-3	CASSLRGVSVSGNTIYF
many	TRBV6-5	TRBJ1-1	CASSSDSEAFF
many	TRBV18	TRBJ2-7	CASSASGDAYEQYF
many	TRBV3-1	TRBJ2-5	CASSHNTPETQYF
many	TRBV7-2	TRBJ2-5	CASSLQYQETQYF
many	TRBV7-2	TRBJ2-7	CASSPRSLGWSYEQYF
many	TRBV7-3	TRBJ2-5	CASSLGPERAQETQYF
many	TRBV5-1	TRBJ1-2	CASSRESPGYTF
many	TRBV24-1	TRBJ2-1	CATSGLAGGTNEQFF
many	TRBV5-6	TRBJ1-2	CASSLSGAGYGYTF
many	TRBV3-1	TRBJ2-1	CASSPAQLPKGEQFF